This T cell receptor beta chain originates from a study of cytomegalovirus exposure and HLA in healthy donors. The PCR was carried out with 60 Vbeta primers and 13 Jbeta primers. Profiling relied on immunoSEQ multiplex PCR, and the TCRdb table lists in-frame clones only, not all of them. The data hold some 150,000 clones, with roughly four fifths observed a single time. J was trimmed by 1 base and V by 0 bases; bases with no gene match: 12. This CDR3 contains 19 residues. Per germline, CDR1 SGHRS and CDR2 YFSETQ. V is TRBV5-1 and J is TRBJ2-1; TRBD1 matches at 8 bases. The clonotype comes from a middle-aged man in good health and CMV-seropositive. Specimen: PBMCs. CDR3: CASSLAGQGHLTSYNEQFF. The CDR3 nucleotides read TGCGCCAGCAGCTTGGCCGGACAGGGCCACCTGACATCCTACAATGAGCAGTTCTTC.